Below, 19 T cell receptor beta chains from the same sample are listed, as sequenced in a study of cytomegalovirus exposure and HLA in healthy donors. Amplification used 60 Vbeta primers and 13 Jbeta primers. Assay used: immunoSEQ multiplex PCR; TCRdb lists only in-frame clones, some missing. The table for this sample gives tens of thousands of clones. The sequenced sample was PBMCs. These TCRs come from a human donor in good health.

The J gene is TRBJ1-2, the V gene TRBV19; TRBD1 matches at 7 bases. After removal of 8 bases from V and 4 bases from J, the junction contained 7 bases not matched to a gene. The CDR3 runs 13 residues. Per germline, CDR1 LNHDA and CDR2 SQIVND (reference sequence). CDR3 protein: CASGAGGPYGYTF. The CDR3 DNA is TGTGCCAGTGGGGCAGGGGGACCCTATGGCTACACCTTC.

The rearrangement joins TRBV29-1 to TRBJ2-2, with D perhaps matching TRBD1 (5 bases). The V gene lost 5 bases and the J gene lost 0 bases, with 7 bases spanning the gap. Per germline, CDR1 SQVTM and CDR2 ANQGSEA. The CDR3 length is 13 residues. CDR3 loop: CSVPTANTGELFF. CDR3 DNA sequence: TGCAGCGTTCCGACAGCGAACACCGGGGAGCTGTTTTTT.

The chain couples TRBV30 to TRBJ1-5; possible D gene TRBD1, 6 bases. The CDR3 is 13 amino acids. Per germline, CDR1 GTSNPN and CDR2 SVGIG (reference sequence). Trimming pared 5 bases from V and 0 bases from J, leaving 8 bases between. This CDR3 is CAWQQGSNQPQHF. CDR3 nucleotide sequence: TGTGCCTGGCAACAGGGTAGCAATCAGCCCCAGCATTTT.

The chain joins TRBV7-3 to TRBJ2-1; weak D call: TRBD2 (5 bases). The CDR3 runs to 15 residues. V gave up 6 bases and J gave up 5 bases, with 17 bases separating them. From germline, CDR1 is SGHTA and CDR2 FQGTGA. CDR3 sequence: CASSRSGKKDNEQFF. CDR3 nucleotides: TGTGCCAGCAGTCGTTCCGGGAAAAAGGACAATGAGCAGTTCTTC.

The chain is built from TRBV18 and TRBJ2-7, with 8 bases that match TRBD1. This CDR3 contains 15 residues. The V gene's germline CDR1 is KGHSH and CDR2 LQKENI. The V and J ends lost 5 bases and 5 bases, in that order; junction bases with no gene match: 11. The chain's CDR3 is CASSFGQGHGNEQYF. The CDR3 nucleotides are TGTGCCAGCTCATTCGGACAGGGCCACGGGAACGAGCAGTACTTC.

Of note for this clone: No conserved phenylalanine or tryptophan ends this CDR3, so it is likely a read error. V usage is TRBV29-1 and J usage is TRBJ1-2; perhaps TRBD1 as D (6 bases). Germline values: CDR1 SQVTM, CDR2 ANQGSEA. CDR3 size: 11 residues. V lost 7 bases to trimming and J lost 2 bases, with 8 bases between them. The CDR3 bases are TGCAGCGCTGGACAGAACTATGGCTACACCCTC. Amino acid sequence: CSAGQNYGYTL.

This chain links TRBV20-1 with TRBJ1-1, with unresolved D. There are 11 residues in the CDR3. Looked up from germline, CDR1 is DFQATT and CDR2 is SNEGSKA (reference sequence). V was trimmed by 6 bases and J by 7 bases, leaving 12 bases between them. The CDR3 region has the DNA TGCAGTGCCCCCAATTCGGGTGAAGCTTTCTTT. Its translation: CSAPNSGEAFF.

The V call is TRBV27, the J call TRBJ1-1; D is undetermined. In germline, CDR1 is MNHEY, CDR2 SMNVEV (reference sequence). Trimming removed 4 bases at V and 2 bases at J, with 17 bases between. The CDR3 totals 16 residues. CDR3 residues: CASSSALGSGNTEAFF. The CDR3 nucleotides read TGTGCCAGCAGTTCCGCCCTGGGCAGTGGTAACACTGAAGCTTTCTTT.

On this clone: Germline and junction disagree at one end, which may indicate a read error. The V and J genes are TRBV10-2 and TRBJ1-6; D gene ambiguous. From germline, CDR1 is WSHSY and CDR2 SAAADI. This CDR3 is built from 14 residues. The DNA for the CDR3 is TGCGCCAGCACCCGGCGGTGGAATAATTCACACCTCCACTTT. Amino acids: CASTRRWNNSHLHF.

This chain links TRBV18 with TRBJ2-1; D gene uncertain. Germline V gene lookup returns CDR1 KGHSH and CDR2 LQKENI. This CDR3 contains 14 residues. V dropped 6 bases and J dropped 0 bases, with 9 bases sitting between them. The CDR3 is CASSTTSSYNEQFF. The CDR3 region has the DNA TGTGCCAGCTCGACAACGAGCTCCTACAATGAGCAGTTCTTC.

V and J are TRBV27 and TRBJ2-1; 7 nucleotides line up with TRBD1. CDR3 length equals 15 residues. Germline V gene lookup returns CDR1 MNHEY and CDR2 SMNVEV (reference sequence). With V trimmed by 6 bases and J by 5 bases, 10 bases remained unmatched. The CDR3 nucleotides are TGTGCCAGCAGACTAGACAGGGTAATTAACAATGAGCAGTTCTTC. Protein: CASRLDRVINNEQFF.

This rearrangement joins TRBV19 to TRBJ1-6, with D possibly TRBD1 on 5 matching bases. Trimming shortened V by 7 bases and J by 5 bases, and 12 bases separated the two germline ends. Germline V gene sequence: CDR1 LNHDA, CDR2 SQIVND (reference sequence). The CDR3 totals 14 residues. The CDR3 loop is CASTGGTDNSPLHF. The CDR3 DNA reads TGTGCCAGTACGGGGGGAACAGATAATTCACCCCTCCACTTT.

This chain connects TRBV6-5 to TRBJ2-5; TRBD1 matches at 7 bases. The J call may be faulty, since TRBJ2-7 better matches the DNA end. CDR1 is MNHEY and CDR2 is SVGAGI in the germline V gene. The CDR3 has 14 residues. In DNA form, the CDR3 reads TGTGCCAGCAGTCAGCGACAGGGCTCCTACGAGCAGTACTTC. It specifies CASSQRQGSYEQYF.

J is TRBJ2-2 and V is TRBV9, with 10 bases that match TRBD2. J was trimmed by 2 bases and V by 4 bases; bases with no gene match: 2. CDR1 and CDR2 from the germline V gene are SGDLS and YYNGEE. This CDR3 spans 15 amino acids. CDR3 region: CASSPSGGNTGELFF. As DNA, the CDR3 is TGTGCCAGCAGCCCTAGCGGGGGTAACACCGGGGAGCTGTTTTTT.

The chain joins TRBV2 to TRBJ1-1; 10 positions match TRBD1. The CDR3 is made up of 12 amino acids. The germline CDR1 and CDR2 sequences are SNHLY and FYNNEI. J was trimmed by 1 base and V by 11 bases; bases with no gene match: 1. CDR3 protein: CADRGQNTEAFF. CDR3 sequence (DNA): TGTGCCGACAGGGGGCAGAACACTGAAGCTTTCTTT. Complete variable domain (other parts from reference TRBV2 and TRBJ1-1): EPEVTQTPSHQVTQMGQEVILRCVPISNHLYFYWYRQILGQKVEFLVSFYNNEISEKSEIFDDQFSVERPDGSNFTLKIRSTKLEDSAMYFCADRGQNTEAFFGQGTRLTVV.

The chain combines TRBV5-4 with TRBJ2-5; no clear D gene. CDR1 and CDR2 (germline): SGHNT, YYREEE (reference sequence). V lost 2 bases and J lost 4, with 3 bases in between. This CDR3 has 11 residues. CDR3 region: CASSFGETQYF. For the CDR3, the DNA is TGTGCCAGCAGCTTCGGAGAGACCCAGTACTTC.

V is TRBV4-1 and J is TRBJ1-1, with D hard to call. The CDR3 totals 15 residues. Germline assignment: CDR1 MGHRA and CDR2 YSYEKL. V lost 1 base and J lost 0, with 9 bases in between. CDR3 sequence reads: CASSQGHSLNTEAFF. The CDR3 nucleotides read TGCGCCAGCAGCCAAGGGCACAGTTTGAACACTGAAGCTTTCTTT.

This sequence joins TRBV28 and TRBJ2-7, with D possibly being TRBD1 (6 bases). This CDR3 comprises 15 residues. V lost 2 bases and J lost 2, with 13 bases in between. Germline loops: CDR1 MDHEN, CDR2 SYDVKM. In nucleotides, the CDR3 is TGTGCCAGCAGTTTACCACGGGACATAGCCTACGAGCAGTACTTC. This encodes CASSLPRDIAYEQYF.

This sequence joins TRBV18 and TRBJ1-2; 7 bases fit TRBD1. The germline V gene has CDR1 KGHSH and CDR2 LQKENI. V was clipped by 3 bases and J by 2 bases; unmatched bases: 0. This CDR3 has 13 residues. In DNA, the CDR3 is TGTGCCAGCTCACCGGACAGGAACTATGGCTACACCTTC. The encoded protein is CASSPDRNYGYTF.